This T cell receptor beta chain stems from a study of blood T cell repertoires in COVID-19. Looking at the study overall: PBMCs, B-cell-depleted T cells, or T cells provided the cDNA or gDNA that made up the material.

The Seattle patients joined while their infection was active and were tracked longitudinally afterward. The authors' processing: Scientists estimated how many nucleated cells there were by amplifying reference gene primers. TCRdb's copy holds only in-frame clones and misses some; the assay was immunoSEQ multiplex PCR. Clone size and V and J calls were adopted from that table, with D and trimming inferred from the DNA. The sample carries hundreds of thousands of clones, about 87% recorded once. The TCR originated in a woman between 45 and 60 years old with COVID-19, enrolled during active disease. The sequenced sample consisted of peripheral blood.

As DNA, the CDR3 is TGTGCCAGCAGCCGTAACAGGGAGGAGACCCAGTACTTC. Its translation: CASSRNREETQYF. The chain carries TRBV7-8 and TRBJ2-5, with a possible D match to TRBD1 (6 bases). The CDR3 is made up of 13 amino acids. Germline V CDR1 and CDR2: SGHVS, FQNEAQ. V dropped 5 bases and J dropped 5 bases, with 12 bases sitting between them.